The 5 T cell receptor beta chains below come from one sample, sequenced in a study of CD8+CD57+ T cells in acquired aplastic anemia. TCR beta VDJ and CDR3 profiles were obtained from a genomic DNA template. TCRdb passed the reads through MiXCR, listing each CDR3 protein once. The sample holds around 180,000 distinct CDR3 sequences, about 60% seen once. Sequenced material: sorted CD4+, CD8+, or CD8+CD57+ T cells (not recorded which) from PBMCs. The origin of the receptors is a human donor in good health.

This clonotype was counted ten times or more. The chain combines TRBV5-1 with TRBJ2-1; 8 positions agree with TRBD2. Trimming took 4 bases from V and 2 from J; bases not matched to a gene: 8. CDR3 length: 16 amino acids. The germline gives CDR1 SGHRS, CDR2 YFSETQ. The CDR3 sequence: CASSPVTSETYNEQFF. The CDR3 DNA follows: TGCGCCAGCAGCCCGGTGACTAGCGAGACCTACAATGAGCAGTTCTTC. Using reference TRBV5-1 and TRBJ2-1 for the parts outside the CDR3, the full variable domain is KAGVTQTPRYLIKTRGQQVTLSCSPISGHRSVSWYQQTPGQGLQFLFEYFSETQRNKGNFPGRFSGRQFSNSRSEMNVSTLELGDSALYLCASSPVTSETYNEQFFGPGTRLTVL.

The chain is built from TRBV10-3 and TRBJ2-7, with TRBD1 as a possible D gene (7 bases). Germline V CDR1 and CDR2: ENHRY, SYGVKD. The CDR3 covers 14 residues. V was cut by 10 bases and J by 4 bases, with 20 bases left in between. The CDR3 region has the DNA TGTGCCAGCAGGGGGACTGCCGCCGGATACGAGCAGTACTTC. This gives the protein CASRGTAAGYEQYF.

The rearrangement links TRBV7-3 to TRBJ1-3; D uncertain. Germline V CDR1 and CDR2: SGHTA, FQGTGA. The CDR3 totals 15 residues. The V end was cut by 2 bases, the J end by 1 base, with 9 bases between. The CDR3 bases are TGTGCCAGCAGCTTAGGTCCGCCGTCTGGAAACACCATATATTTT. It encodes CASSLGPPSGNTIYF.

Written as DNA, the CDR3 is TGTGCCAGCCTGATCCGGGACTTGGGTTACAATGAGCAGTTCTTC. It translates to CASLIRDLGYNEQFF. The gene calls are TRBV2 and TRBJ2-1; tentative D call: TRBD2 (6 bases). V lost 8 bases to trimming and J lost 4 bases, with 18 bases between them. Germline V gene sequence: CDR1 SNHLY, CDR2 FYNNEI. The CDR3 length is 15 residues.

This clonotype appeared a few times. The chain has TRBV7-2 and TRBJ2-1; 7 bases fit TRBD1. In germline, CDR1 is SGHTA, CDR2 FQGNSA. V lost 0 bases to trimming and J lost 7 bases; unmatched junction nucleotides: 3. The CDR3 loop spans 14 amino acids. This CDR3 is CASSLAGTENEQFF. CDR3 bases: TGTGCCAGCAGCTTAGCAGGGACAGAGAATGAGCAGTTCTTC.